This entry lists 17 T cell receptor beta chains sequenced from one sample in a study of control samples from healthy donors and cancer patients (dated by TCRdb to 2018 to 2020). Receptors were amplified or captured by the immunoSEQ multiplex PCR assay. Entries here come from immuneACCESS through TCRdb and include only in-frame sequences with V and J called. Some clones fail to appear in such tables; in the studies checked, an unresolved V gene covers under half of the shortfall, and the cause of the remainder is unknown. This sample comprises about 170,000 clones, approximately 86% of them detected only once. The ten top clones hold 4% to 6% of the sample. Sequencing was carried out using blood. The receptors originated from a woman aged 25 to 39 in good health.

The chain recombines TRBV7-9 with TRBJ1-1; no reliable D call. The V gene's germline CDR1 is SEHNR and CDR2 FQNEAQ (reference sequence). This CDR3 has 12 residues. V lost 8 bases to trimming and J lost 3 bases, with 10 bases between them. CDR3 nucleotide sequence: TGTGCCAGCTCTCGCGGCTACACTGAAGCTTTCTTT. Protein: CASSRGYTEAFF.

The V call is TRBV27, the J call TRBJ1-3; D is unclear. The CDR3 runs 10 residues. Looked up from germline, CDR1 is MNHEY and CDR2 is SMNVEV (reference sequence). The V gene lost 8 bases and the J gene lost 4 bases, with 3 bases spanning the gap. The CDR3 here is CASRGNTIYF. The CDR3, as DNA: TGTGCCAGCCGGGGAAACACCATATATTTT.

The CDR3 reads CASSGDGVNTEAFF. DNA of the CDR3: TGTGCCAGCAGTGGGGACGGGGTGAACACTGAAGCTTTCTTT. V usage is TRBV9 and J usage is TRBJ1-1; D may be TRBD1 (5 bases). The CDR3 runs to 14 residues. The ends were cut back, 5 bases at V and 0 bases at J, with 11 bases in the middle. Germline loops: CDR1 SGDLS, CDR2 YYNGEE.

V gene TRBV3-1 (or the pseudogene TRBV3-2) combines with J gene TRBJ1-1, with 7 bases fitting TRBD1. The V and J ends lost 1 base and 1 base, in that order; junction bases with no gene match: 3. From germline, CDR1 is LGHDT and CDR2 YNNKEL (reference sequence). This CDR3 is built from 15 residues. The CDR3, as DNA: TGTGCCAGCAGCCAAGGTGCAGGGGGGAACACTGAAGCTTTCTTT. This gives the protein CASSQGAGGNTEAFF.

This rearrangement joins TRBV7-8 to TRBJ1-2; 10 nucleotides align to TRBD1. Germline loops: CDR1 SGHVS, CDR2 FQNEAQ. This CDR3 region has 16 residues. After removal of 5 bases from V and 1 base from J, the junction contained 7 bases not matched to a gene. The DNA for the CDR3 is TGTGCCAGCAGCCCCGGGACAGGGGCCGGTAACTATGGCTACACCTTC. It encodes CASSPGTGAGNYGYTF.

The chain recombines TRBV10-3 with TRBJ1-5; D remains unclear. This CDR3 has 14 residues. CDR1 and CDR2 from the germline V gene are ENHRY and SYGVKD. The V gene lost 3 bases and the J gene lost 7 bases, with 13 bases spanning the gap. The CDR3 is CAISDRTGNQPQHF. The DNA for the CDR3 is TGTGCCATCAGTGATAGGACGGGTAACCAGCCCCAGCATTTT.

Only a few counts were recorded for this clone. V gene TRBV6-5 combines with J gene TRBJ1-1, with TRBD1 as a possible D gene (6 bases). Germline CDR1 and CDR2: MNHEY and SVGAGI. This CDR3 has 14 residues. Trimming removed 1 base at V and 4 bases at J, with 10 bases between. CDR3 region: CASSYLGGVTEAFF. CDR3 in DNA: TGTGCCAGCAGTTACTTAGGGGGTGTCACTGAAGCTTTCTTT.

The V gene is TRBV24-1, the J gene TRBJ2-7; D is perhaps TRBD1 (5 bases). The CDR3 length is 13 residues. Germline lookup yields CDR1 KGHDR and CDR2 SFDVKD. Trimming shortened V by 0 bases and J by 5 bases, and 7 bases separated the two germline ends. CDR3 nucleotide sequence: TGTGCCACCAGTGATTTGAGGGGAAACGAGCAGTACTTC. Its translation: CATSDLRGNEQYF.

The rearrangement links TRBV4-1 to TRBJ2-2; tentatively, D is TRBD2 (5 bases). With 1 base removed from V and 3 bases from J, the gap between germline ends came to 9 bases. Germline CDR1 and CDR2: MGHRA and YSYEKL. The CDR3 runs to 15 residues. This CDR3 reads CASSQGIGDTGELFF. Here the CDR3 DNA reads TGCGCCAGCAGCCAAGGGATCGGGGACACCGGGGAGCTGTTTTTT.

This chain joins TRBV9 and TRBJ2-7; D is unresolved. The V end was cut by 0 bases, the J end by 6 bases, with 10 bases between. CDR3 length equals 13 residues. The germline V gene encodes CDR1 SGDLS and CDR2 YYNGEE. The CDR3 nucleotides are TGTGCCAGCAGCGTAGCTCAGGTGGGCGAGCAGTACTTC. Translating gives CASSVAQVGEQYF.

The CDR3 protein is CASSPWGSGRYEQYF. CDR3 in DNA: TGTGCCAGCAGCCCCTGGGGTAGCGGGCGTTACGAGCAGTACTTC. J is TRBJ2-7 and V is TRBV6-5, with 7 bases identical to TRBD2. Trimming took 6 bases from V and 4 from J; bases not matched to a gene: 12. This CDR3 region has 15 residues. The germline V gene encodes CDR1 MNHEY and CDR2 SVGAGI.

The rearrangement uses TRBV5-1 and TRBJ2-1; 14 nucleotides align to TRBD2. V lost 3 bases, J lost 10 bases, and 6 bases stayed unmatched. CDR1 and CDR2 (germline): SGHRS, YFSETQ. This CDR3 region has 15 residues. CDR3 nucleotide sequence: TGCGCCAGCAGCTGGGGACTAGCGGGAGAAGGAGAGCAGTTCTTC. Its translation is CASSWGLAGEGEQFF. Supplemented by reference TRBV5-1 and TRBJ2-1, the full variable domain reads KAGVTQTPRYLIKTRGQQVTLSCSPISGHRSVSWYQQTPGQGLQFLFEYFSETQRNKGNFPGRFSGRQFSNSRSEMNVSTLELGDSALYLCASSWGLAGEGEQFFGPGTRLTVL.

CDR3 DNA sequence: TGCGCCAGCAGCTTGGCCCCCCTAGCGGGAACAGATACGCAGTATTTT. Its translation: CASSLAPLAGTDTQYF. V usage is TRBV5-1 and J usage is TRBJ2-3, with 9 nucleotides matching TRBD2. The trim removed 0 bases at V and 3 bases at J, leaving 5 bases unmatched. The CDR3 runs 16 residues. CDR1 SGHRS and CDR2 YFSETQ come from the germline V gene. The full variable domain, completed using reference TRBV5-1 and TRBJ2-3, is KAGVTQTPRYLIKTRGQQVTLSCSPISGHRSVSWYQQTPGQGLQFLFEYFSETQRNKGNFPGRFSGRQFSNSRSEMNVSTLELGDSALYLCASSLAPLAGTDTQYFGPGTRLTVL.

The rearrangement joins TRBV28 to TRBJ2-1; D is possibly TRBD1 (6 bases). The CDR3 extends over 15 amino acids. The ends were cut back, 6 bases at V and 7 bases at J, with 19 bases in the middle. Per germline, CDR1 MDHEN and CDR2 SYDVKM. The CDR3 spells CASSLSGTGWNEQFF. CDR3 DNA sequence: TGTGCCAGCAGCCTAAGTGGCACAGGGTGGAATGAGCAGTTCTTC.

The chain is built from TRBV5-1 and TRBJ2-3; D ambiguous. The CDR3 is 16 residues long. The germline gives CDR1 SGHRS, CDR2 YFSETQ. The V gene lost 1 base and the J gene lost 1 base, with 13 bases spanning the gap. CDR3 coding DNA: TGCGCCAGCAGCTTGCCGGGTCCAACTGGCACAGATACGCAGTATTTT. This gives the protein CASSLPGPTGTDTQYF. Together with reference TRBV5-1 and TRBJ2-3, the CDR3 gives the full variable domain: KAGVTQTPRYLIKTRGQQVTLSCSPISGHRSVSWYQQTPGQGLQFLFEYFSETQRNKGNFPGRFSGRQFSNSRSEMNVSTLELGDSALYLCASSLPGPTGTDTQYFGPGTRLTVL.

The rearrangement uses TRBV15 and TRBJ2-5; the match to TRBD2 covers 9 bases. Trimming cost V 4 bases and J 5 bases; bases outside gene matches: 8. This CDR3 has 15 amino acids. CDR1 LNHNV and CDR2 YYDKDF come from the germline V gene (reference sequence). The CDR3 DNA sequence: TGTGCCACCAGCAAGGATAGCGGGGGTGACGAGACCCAGTACTTC. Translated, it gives CATSKDSGGDETQYF.

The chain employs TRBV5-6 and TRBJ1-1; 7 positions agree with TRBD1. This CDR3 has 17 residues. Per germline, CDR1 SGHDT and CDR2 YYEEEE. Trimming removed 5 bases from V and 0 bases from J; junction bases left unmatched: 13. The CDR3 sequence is CASRETGRQSMNTEAFF. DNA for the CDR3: TGTGCCAGCAGGGAGACAGGGCGCCAATCCATGAACACTGAAGCTTTCTTT.